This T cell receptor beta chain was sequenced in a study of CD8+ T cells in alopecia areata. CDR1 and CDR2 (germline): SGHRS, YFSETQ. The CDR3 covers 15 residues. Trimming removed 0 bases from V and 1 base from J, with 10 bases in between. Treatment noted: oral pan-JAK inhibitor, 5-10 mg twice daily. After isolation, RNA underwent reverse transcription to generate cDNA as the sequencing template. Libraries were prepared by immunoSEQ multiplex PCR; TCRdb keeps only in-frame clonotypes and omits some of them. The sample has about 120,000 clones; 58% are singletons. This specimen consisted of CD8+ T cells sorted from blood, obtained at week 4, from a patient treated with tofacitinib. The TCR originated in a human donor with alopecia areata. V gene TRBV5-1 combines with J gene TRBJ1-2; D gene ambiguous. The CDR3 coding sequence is TGCGCCAGCAGCTTGGCGGCAGAACTTAACTATGGCTACACCTTC. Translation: CASSLAAELNYGYTF.